This T cell receptor beta chain was observed in a study of neurological immune-mediated disorders. This clonotype was found many times. TCRdb re-analysed the 5' RACE reads in MiXCR, keeping a single row per CDR3 protein. The profile shows 16,000 or so distinct CDR3 sequences, 8.5% to 10% of them singletons. The CDR3 loop spans 15 amino acids. Germline CDR1 MNHEY, CDR2 SMNVEV (reference sequence). Trimming cost V 4 bases and J 8 bases; bases outside gene matches: 6. The J gene is TRBJ2-1, the V gene TRBV27, with TRBD1 matching 12 bases. The material sequenced was CD8+ T cells from blood. This clonotype originated in a man aged 45-60 years in good health. The CDR3 coding sequence is TGTGCCAGCAGTTCACCGGGACAGGGGGCCTATGAGCAGTTCTTC. Amino acid sequence: CASSSPGQGAYEQFF.